This passage covers 3 T cell receptor beta chains from one sample sequenced in a study of blood T cell repertoires in COVID-19. Profiling relied on immunoSEQ multiplex PCR, and the TCRdb table lists in-frame clones only, not all of them. This table holds fewer than 250,000 clones, roughly four fifths found once. The sample was peripheral blood. These receptor sequences come from a woman in her thirties or forties with acute or convalescent COVID-19.

The chain couples TRBV10-1 to TRBJ1-5; D not resolved. Germline CDR1 is WNHNN and CDR2 is SYGVQD (reference sequence). The CDR3 totals 13 residues. Trimming shortened V by 3 bases and J by 3 bases, and 6 bases separated the two germline ends. CDR3 DNA: TGCGCCAGCAGTGATCGTATCAATCAGCCCCAGCATTTT. Residues: CASSDRINQPQHF.

The gene calls are TRBV30 and TRBJ1-5; 8 bases fit TRBD1. The V gene's germline CDR1 is GTSNPN and CDR2 SVGIG (reference sequence). This CDR3 contains 15 residues. Trimming removed 2 bases from V and 4 bases from J; junction bases left unmatched: 7. This CDR3 reads CAWSPGQGGNQPQHF. The CDR3 DNA follows: TGTGCCTGGAGTCCTGGACAGGGCGGTAATCAGCCCCAGCATTTT.

V is TRBV9 and J is TRBJ2-1; D may be TRBD1 (5 bases). Trimming cost V 3 bases and J 0 bases, with 13 bases left between them. This CDR3 is built from 16 residues. Germline assignment: CDR1 SGDLS and CDR2 YYNGEE. The CDR3: CASSARGATSYNEQFF. As DNA, the CDR3 is TGTGCCAGCAGCGCCCGTGGGGCCACCTCCTACAATGAGCAGTTCTTC.